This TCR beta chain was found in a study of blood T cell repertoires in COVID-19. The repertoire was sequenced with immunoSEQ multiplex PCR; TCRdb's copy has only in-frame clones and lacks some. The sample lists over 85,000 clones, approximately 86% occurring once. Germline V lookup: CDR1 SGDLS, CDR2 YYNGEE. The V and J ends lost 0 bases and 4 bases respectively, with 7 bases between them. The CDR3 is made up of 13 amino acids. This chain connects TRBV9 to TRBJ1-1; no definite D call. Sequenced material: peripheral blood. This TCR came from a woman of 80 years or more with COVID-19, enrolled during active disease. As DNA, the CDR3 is TGTGCCAGCAGCGTAGAACCCGGCACTGAAGCTTTCTTT. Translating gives CASSVEPGTEAFF.